This is a list of T cell receptor beta chains from one sample in a study of T cell responses to AZD1222 COVID-19 vaccine. Here immunoSEQ multiplex PCR was the method, and the copy in TCRdb shows in-frame clones only, minus some. The sample shows around 140,000 clones, roughly 92% of them seen only once. The material sequenced was peripheral blood, taken on day 0 of AZD1222 vaccination. Receptor source: an adult in good health. CDR3s include the opening cysteine and the closing phenylalanine or tryptophan. Each record gives: D gene, J gene, V gene, CDR3 protein. The D gene is left open where the match is weak.

NA TRBJ2-3 TRBV7-9 CASSLDGRATDTQYF
NA TRBJ1-5 TRBV28 CASSSNRVGNQPQHF
NA TRBJ1-5 TRBV4-1 CASSQEYGGWSNQPQHF
NA TRBJ1-6 TRBV2 CAILNSDRSSPLHF
TRBD2 TRBJ2-7 TRBV5-1 CASRGLAGGSYEQYF
TRBD1 TRBJ2-7 TRBV2 CASSRDSPSEQYF
TRBD2 TRBJ2-1 TRBV4-1 CASSHDGTSGGGGFF
TRBD2 TRBJ2-7 TRBV4-2 CASSQIASGRYEQYF
NA TRBJ1-5 TRBV2 CASSSTENQPQHF
TRBD1 TRBJ1-2 TRBV6-1 CASSESRTGGIYGYTF
NA TRBJ1-3 TRBV7-9 CASLRGAGNTIYF
NA TRBJ1-5 TRBV28 CASSLTVNQPQHF
NA TRBJ2-7 TRBV7-2 CASSLEGGVLGEQYF
NA TRBJ2-3 TRBV28 CASSTFSRLRGTDTQYF
NA TRBJ2-7 TRBV6-1 CASSESGNLYEQYF
TRBD1 TRBJ1-4 TRBV2 CASSGQINEKLFF
TRBD1 TRBJ2-5 TRBV6-6 CASSSRDRGRRETQYF
NA TRBJ2-7 TRBV9 CASSPGGYEQYF
TRBD2 TRBJ2-1 TRBV23-1 CASSHPSGSVVSYNEQFF
NA TRBJ1-6 TRBV4-1 CASSQDSPRTGMGSPLHF
NA TRBJ2-7 TRBV19 CASSLYEQYF
TRBD2 TRBJ2-3 TRBV24-1 CATRSGGASDTQYF
NA TRBJ2-1 TRBV20-1 CSASPQHEQFF
NA TRBJ2-1 TRBV5-8 CASSPRDRRSWGTTNEQFF
NA TRBJ2-7 TRBV7-6 CASSLAPSGSYEQYF
NA TRBJ1-2 TRBV21-1 CASSKPHGGDRGWFGYTF
TRBD1 TRBJ1-5 TRBV27 CASSFRPGTGGRNQPQHF
TRBD1 TRBJ2-1 TRBV7-9 CASSSTGINGEQFF
NA TRBJ1-1 TRBV11-2 CASSFGNLRLNTEAFF
NA TRBJ2-7 TRBV14 CASSQGETSYEQYF
NA TRBJ2-7 TRBV4-1 CASSQETGLWSYEQYF
NA TRBJ1-5 TRBV18 CASSLSNSNQPQHF
NA TRBJ1-6 TRBV5-6 CASSHPLGNSPLHF
TRBD1 TRBJ1-5 TRBV6-7 CASGYSALKGQDNQPQHF
NA TRBJ2-7 TRBV19 CASSTLGVGDEQYF
NA TRBJ2-3 TRBV4-2 CASRLGKGTDTQYF
NA TRBJ1-5 TRBV20-1 CSASAQPQHF
NA TRBJ1-2 TRBV27 CASSLDPEDYGYTF
NA TRBJ2-7 TRBV3-1/TRBV3-2 CASSLTRKSLGEQYF
TRBD2 TRBJ2-4 TRBV5-1 CASSLGASGNDIQYF
NA TRBJ2-7 TRBV7-2 CASSFGSYSYEQYF
NA TRBJ1-6 TRBV5-1 CASSGDSVRNSPLHF
NA TRBJ2-7 TRBV3-1/TRBV3-2 CASSQAGLEQYF
NA TRBJ2-3 TRBV3-1/TRBV3-2 CASSSGDFGGSISTDTQYF
TRBD2 TRBJ2-2 TRBV19 CASSIWAGEVTGELFF
TRBD1 TRBJ1-4 TRBV19 CASSILGQGELDEKLFF
NA TRBJ2-4 TRBV7-7 CASSLDIGKLAKNIQYF
NA TRBJ2-1 TRBV19 CASTLRGSYNEQFF
NA TRBJ1-5 TRBV10-3 CAISDGTGLQPQHF